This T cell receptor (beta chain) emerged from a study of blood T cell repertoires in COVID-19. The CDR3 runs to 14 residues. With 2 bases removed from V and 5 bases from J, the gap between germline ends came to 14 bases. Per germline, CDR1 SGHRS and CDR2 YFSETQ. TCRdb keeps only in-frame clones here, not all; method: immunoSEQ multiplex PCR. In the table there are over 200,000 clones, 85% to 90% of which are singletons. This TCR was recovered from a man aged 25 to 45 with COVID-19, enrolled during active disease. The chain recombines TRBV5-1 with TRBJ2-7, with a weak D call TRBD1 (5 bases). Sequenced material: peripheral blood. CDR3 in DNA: TGCGCCAGCAGCTTATCGACAGTTCTCGACGAGCAGTACTTC. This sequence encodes CASSLSTVLDEQYF.